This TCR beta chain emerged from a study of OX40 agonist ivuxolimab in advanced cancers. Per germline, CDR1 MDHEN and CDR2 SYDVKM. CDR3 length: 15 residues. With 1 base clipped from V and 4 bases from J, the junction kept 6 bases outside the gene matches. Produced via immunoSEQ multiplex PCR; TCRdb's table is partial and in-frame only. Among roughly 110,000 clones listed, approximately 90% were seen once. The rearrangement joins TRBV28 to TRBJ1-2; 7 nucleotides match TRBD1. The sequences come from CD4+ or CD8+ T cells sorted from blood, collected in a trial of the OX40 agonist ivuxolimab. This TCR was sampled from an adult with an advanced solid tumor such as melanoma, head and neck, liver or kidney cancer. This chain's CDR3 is CASSLSQGQLYGYTF. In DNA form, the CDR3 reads TGTGCCAGCAGTTTATCTCAGGGACAGCTCTATGGCTACACCTTC.